The entry below describes one T cell receptor beta chain. Germline loops: CDR1 MNHNY, CDR2 SVGAGI (reference sequence). With 6 bases clipped from V and 4 bases from J, the junction kept 5 bases outside the gene matches. The CDR3 extends over 15 amino acids. As handled by the study authors: Counts of nucleated cells, estimated from reference gene primer amplification, were obtained. The repertoire was sequenced with immunoSEQ multiplex PCR; TCRdb's copy has only in-frame clones and lacks some. The V and J calls and clone size are taken from that table; D and trimming were inferred from the DNA. Of 93,000 or so clones detected, 84% appear once; the ten largest clones hold 10% to 15%. The sample comes from a study of blood T cell repertoires in COVID-19. About the research overall: Acute-phase and convalescent COVID-19 samples originated in the United States, Italy and Spain. The analysed material was cDNA or gDNA that came from T cells, B-cell-depleted T cells, or PBMCs.

The source material was peripheral blood. The sequence derives from a human donor in a cohort sampled during active or convalescent COVID-19. The chain has TRBV6-6 and TRBJ1-4, with TRBD1 matching 10 bases. For the CDR3, the DNA is TGTGCCAGCAGGCGGGACAGGGGAATTAATGAAAAACTGTTTTTT. Protein product: CASRRDRGINEKLFF.